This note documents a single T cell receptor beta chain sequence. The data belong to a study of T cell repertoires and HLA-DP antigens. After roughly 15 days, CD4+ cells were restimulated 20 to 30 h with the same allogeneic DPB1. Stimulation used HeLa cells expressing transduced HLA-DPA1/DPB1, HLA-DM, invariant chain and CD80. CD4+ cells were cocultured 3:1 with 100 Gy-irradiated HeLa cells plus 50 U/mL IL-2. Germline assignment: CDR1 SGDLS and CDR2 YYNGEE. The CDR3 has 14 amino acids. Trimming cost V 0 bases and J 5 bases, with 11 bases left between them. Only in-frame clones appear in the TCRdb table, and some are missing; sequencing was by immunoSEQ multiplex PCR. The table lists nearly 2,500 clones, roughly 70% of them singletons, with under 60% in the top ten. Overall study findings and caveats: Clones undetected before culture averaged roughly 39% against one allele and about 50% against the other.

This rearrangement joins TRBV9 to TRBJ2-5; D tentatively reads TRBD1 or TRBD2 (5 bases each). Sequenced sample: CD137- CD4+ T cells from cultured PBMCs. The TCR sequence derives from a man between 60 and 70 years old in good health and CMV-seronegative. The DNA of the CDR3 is TGTGCCAGCAGCGTAGGGGGGATGGGGGAGACCCAGTACTTC. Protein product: CASSVGGMGETQYF. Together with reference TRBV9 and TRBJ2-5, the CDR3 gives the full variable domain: DSGVTQTPKHLITATGQRVTLRCSPRSGDLSVYWYQQSLDQGLQFLIQYYNGEERAKGNILERFSAQQFPDLHSELNLSSLELGDSALYFCASSVGGMGETQYFGPGTRLLVL.